The next 29 T cell receptor beta chains were all read from a single sample in a study of T-cell reconstitution after alpha-beta-depleted transplantation in children (dated by TCRdb to about 2016). Read against the paper, the sample's treatment or condition label means: allogeneic hematopoietic cell transplantation with graft depleted of TCRalphabeta T cells and CD19 B cells. Library generation was performed with PCR. TCRdb lists the instrument as Illumina HiSeq 2500. TCR libraries were prepared with molecular barcoding, using unique molecular identifiers to normalize TCRbeta repertoire quantification. TCRdb reran the public reads through fastp at Q25 and MiXCR, keeping productive beta chains. Rows merge per CDR3 protein into single entries with the most common DNA and genes. The sample includes about 900,000 distinct CDR3 sequences, with around 30% observed a single time. The top ten constitute over 25% of the sample.

The sequenced sample was PBMCs, mostly from graft donor cells, obtained 360 days after TCRalphabeta/CD19-depleted stem cell transplant. The receptors stem from a boy under two years old who had a stem cell transplant for SCID, so the T cells may come from the graft donor.

The CDR3 protein is CASTQADEAFF. CDR3 DNA sequence: TGTGCCAGCACCCAGGCGGATGAAGCTTTCTTT. V usage is TRBV12-3 or TRBV12-4 and J usage is TRBJ1-1; D is uncertain. V lost 7 bases to trimming and J lost 7 bases, with 10 bases between them. CDR3 size: 11 residues.

This sequence joins TRBV11-1 and TRBJ2-1; D is uncertain. Germline assignment: CDR1 SGHAT and CDR2 FQDESV (reference sequence). The V gene lost 1 base and the J gene lost 0 bases, with 16 bases spanning the gap. The CDR3 contains 18 residues. CDR3 nucleotides: TGTGCCAGCAGCTTAGGGTCGAAGGGAAGGTCCTCCTACAATGAGCAGTTCTTC. Amino acid sequence: CASSLGSKGRSSYNEQFF.

The chain carries TRBV7-2 and TRBJ1-3; no reliable D call. Germline CDR1 reads SGHTA; CDR2 reads FQGNSA. The CDR3 extends over 15 amino acids. The V end lost 5 bases, the J end lost 0 bases, and 11 bases lay between the germline ends. Written as DNA, the CDR3 is TGTGCCAGCAGCACCCACGCGGGCTCTGGAAACACCATATATTTT. The encoded protein is CASSTHAGSGNTIYF.

This clonotype was detected a few times. CDR3: CASSPGAGTGGLNEQYF. The CDR3 DNA reads TGTGCCAGCTCACCCGGTGCCGGGACAGGGGGCCTTAACGAGCAGTACTTC. The chain combines TRBV18 with TRBJ2-7, with TRBD1 matching 12 bases. V shed 3 bases, J shed 5 bases, and the junction held 11 bases outside the gene matches. The CDR3 is made up of 17 amino acids. Germline V gene data show CDR1 as KGHSH and CDR2 as LQKENI.

The chain links TRBV5-6 to TRBJ2-2; D is unresolved. Germline V gene data show CDR1 as SGHDT and CDR2 as YYEEEE. This CDR3 has 14 amino acids. Trimming took off 1 base at V and 0 bases at J, with 4 bases between the two ends. CDR3 sequence reads: CASSLSPNTGELFF. The CDR3 DNA reads TGTGCCAGCAGCTTGTCACCGAACACCGGGGAGCTGTTTTTT. The full variable domain, rest sourced from reference TRBV5-6 and TRBJ2-2, is DAGVTQSPTHLIKTRGQQVTLRCSPKSGHDTVSWYQQALGQGPQFIFQYYEEEERQRGNFPDRFSGHQFPNYSSELNVNALLLGDSALYLCASSLSPNTGELFFGEGSRLTVL.

This clonotype came up a few times. The chain couples TRBV7-6 to TRBJ1-1, with TRBD1 identical over 7 bases. After removal of 3 bases from V and 5 bases from J, the junction contained 6 bases not matched to a gene. Looked up from germline, CDR1 is SGHVS and CDR2 is FNYEAQ. This CDR3 is built from 14 residues. The CDR3 reads CASSFDRVGTEAFF. CDR3 bases: TGTGCCAGCAGCTTCGACAGGGTTGGGACTGAAGCTTTCTTT. Together with reference TRBV7-6 and TRBJ1-1, the CDR3 gives the full variable domain: GAGVSQSPRYKVTKRGQDVALRCDPISGHVSLYWYRQALGQGPEFLTYFNYEAQQDKSGLPNDRFSAERPEGSISTLTIQRTEQRDSAMYRCASSFDRVGTEAFFGQGTRLTVV.

This clonotype was seen more than once but under ten times. CDR3 DNA: TGTGCCACCAGCTTCGGGGGGGCCGGGGCCTACAATGAGCAGTTCTTC. It codes for CATSFGGAGAYNEQFF. The chain couples TRBV24-1 to TRBJ2-1; 8 nucleotides match TRBD2. This CDR3 has 16 amino acids. With 7 bases clipped from V and 2 bases from J, the junction kept 9 bases outside the gene matches. Germline loops: CDR1 KGHDR, CDR2 SFDVKD.

V usage is TRBV20-1 and J usage is TRBJ1-4; maybe TRBD1 (5 bases). CDR3 size: 13 residues. The V end was cut by 7 bases, the J end by 0 bases, with 9 bases between. CDR1 is DFQATT, CDR2 SNEGSKA, per germline (reference sequence). The CDR3 nucleotides read TGCAGTGTGGGGGGGTCAACTAATGAAAAACTGTTTTTT. This encodes CSVGGSTNEKLFF.

The chain has TRBV4-1 and TRBJ2-3; 13 nucleotides align to TRBD2. This CDR3 is built from 18 residues. Germline V gives CDR1 MGHRA, CDR2 YSYEKL. V was clipped by 0 bases and J by 1 base; unmatched bases: 4. As DNA, the CDR3 is TGCGCCAGCAGCCAAGAGGCCGGGACTAGCGGGGGCACAGATACGCAGTATTTT. Its protein is CASSQEAGTSGGTDTQYF.

This clonotype was seen repeatedly, ten times or more. The chain couples TRBV12-3 or TRBV12-4 to TRBJ2-7; 10 nucleotides match TRBD2. Trimming at V came to 5 bases and at J to 5 bases, leaving 12 bases not matched to a gene. The CDR3 loop spans 16 amino acids. The CDR3 nucleotides read TGTGCCAGCAGTCAGCGATCTAGCGGGGGTCGGGACGAGCAGTACTTC. Translated, it gives CASSQRSSGGRDEQYF.

Points on this clonotype: With a much larger clone just one base away, this may be a read error. CDR3 protein: CASSAQGANYGCTF. The CDR3 DNA is TGTGCCAGCAGCGCACAGGGGGCTAACTATGGCTGCACCTTC. V is TRBV9 and J is TRBJ1-2, with 9 bases that match TRBD1. This CDR3 is built from 14 residues. Germline CDR1 reads SGDLS; CDR2 reads YYNGEE. Drawing the rest from reference TRBV9 and TRBJ1-2, the complete variable domain is DSGVTQTPKHLITATGQRVTLRCSPRSGDLSVYWYQQSLDQGLQFLIQYYNGEERAKGNILERFSAQQFPDLHSELNLSSLELGDSALYFCASSAQGANYGCTFGSGTRLTVV.

The rearrangement uses TRBV7-2 and TRBJ2-2; D is unclear. V gave up 3 bases and J gave up 3 bases, with 8 bases separating them. This CDR3 spans 14 amino acids. Per germline, CDR1 SGHTA and CDR2 FQGNSA. Here the CDR3 reads CASSLTRDTGELFF. The CDR3 bases are TGTGCCAGCAGCTTGACGCGTGACACCGGGGAGCTGTTTTTT.

CDR3 region: CASGYTSGGYKLTNTGELFF. The CDR3 DNA reads as TGTGCTAGTGGGTATACTAGCGGGGGATACAAACTTACGAACACCGGGGAGCTGTTTTTT. This chain joins TRBV12-5 and TRBJ2-2; the match to TRBD2 covers 11 bases. The junction had 15 bases not matched to a gene; V was cut back by 6 bases and J by 0 bases. The V gene's germline CDR1 is LGHNT and CDR2 FRNRAP. The CDR3 has 20 amino acids.

The genes are TRBV12-3 or TRBV12-4 and TRBJ1-5; 7 bases are a match to TRBD1. The trim removed 7 bases at V and 4 bases at J, leaving 10 bases unmatched. CDR3 size: 15 residues. CDR3 region: CASTLGNRGNQPQHF. The CDR3 nucleotides are TGTGCCAGCACCTTGGGCAACAGGGGAAATCAGCCCCAGCATTTT.

The chain combines TRBV4-2 with TRBJ2-3, with 11 bases aligning to TRBD2. This CDR3 is 19 amino acids long. Germline-derived CDR1 and CDR2 are LGHNA and YNFKEQ. The trim removed 1 base at V and 1 base at J, leaving 10 bases unmatched. DNA of the CDR3: TGTGCCAGCAGCCAAGCGGGAATAGGGACTAGCGGACGCACAGATACGCAGTATTTT. Protein: CASSQAGIGTSGRTDTQYF.

The genes are TRBV20-1 and TRBJ1-1; no reliable D call. The CDR3 consists of 12 residues. Trimming stripped 6 bases from V and 6 bases from J, with 14 bases between. From germline, CDR1 is DFQATT and CDR2 SNEGSKA (reference sequence). The CDR3 region has the DNA TGCAGTGCCTCCCGCGACTTGTCTGAAGCTTTCTTT. It encodes CSASRDLSEAFF.

This clonotype came up a few times. In nucleotides, the CDR3 is TGTGCCAGCAGCCAAGATTCGGTCGGTAGAACGCAAGAGACCCAGTACTTC. Amino acids: CASSQDSVGRTQETQYF. The chain uses TRBV14 and TRBJ2-5; D uncertain. CDR1 SGHDN and CDR2 FVKESK come from the germline V gene. Trimming took off 0 bases at V and 2 bases at J, with 16 bases between the two ends. The CDR3 has 17 amino acids.

This rearrangement joins TRBV10-1 to TRBJ2-3, with 9 nucleotides matching TRBD1. CDR1 WNHNN and CDR2 SYGVQD come from the germline V gene (reference sequence). The CDR3 sequence is 15 residues long. V lost 3 bases, J lost 3 bases, and 4 bases stayed unmatched. The CDR3 DNA reads TGCGCCAGCAGTGACGGGACAGGGATAACAGATACGCAGTATTTT. Translation gives CASSDGTGITDTQYF.

The chain uses TRBV12-3 or TRBV12-4 and TRBJ2-7; 9 bases are a match to TRBD1. This CDR3 has 14 residues. J gave up 0 bases and V 6 bases, and 3 bases lay outside the gene matches. For the CDR3, the DNA is TGTGCCAGCAGGCAGGGACAGGGCTCCTACGAGCAGTACTTC. Encoded protein: CASRQGQGSYEQYF.

This clonotype was detected only a few times. The junction departs from germline at one end; a sequencing error may be responsible. The chain links TRBV25-1 to TRBJ2-3; D unclear. The CDR3 length is 13 residues. Germline V CDR1 and CDR2: MGHDK, SYGVNS. The CDR3 DNA reads TGCGCCCGGCAGACCAATTACACAGATACGCAGTATTTT. Translating it yields CARQTNYTDTQYF.

The chain links TRBV11-2 to TRBJ2-7; 10 bases align to TRBD1. Germline CDR1 is SGHAT and CDR2 is FQNNGV. This CDR3 is built from 15 residues. Losses at the gene ends were 5 bases for V and 7 bases for J; bases not matched to a gene: 11. The CDR3 DNA follows: TGTGCCAGCAGCCGCCCCTCCGGGACAGGGGAAGAGCAGTACTTC. Translated: CASSRPSGTGEEQYF.

The chain recombines TRBV20-1 with TRBJ2-1, with 7 positions matching TRBD2. This CDR3 is 14 amino acids long. Per the germline V gene, CDR1 is DFQATT and CDR2 is SNEGSKA (reference sequence). The CDR3 spells CGRRLAVGGNEQFF. The CDR3 DNA reads as TGCGGCCGGCGGCTAGCGGTGGGGGGCAATGAGCAGTTCTTC.

This chain links TRBV15 with TRBJ2-1; D is uncertain. Trimming took off 0 bases at V and 5 bases at J, with 8 bases between the two ends. The CDR3 is 14 residues long. The germline gives CDR1 LNHNV, CDR2 YYDKDF (reference sequence). CDR3 sequence (DNA): TGTGCCACCAGCAGAGATCGGGCAAACAATGAGCAGTTCTTC. Protein sequence: CATSRDRANNEQFF. The full variable domain, with the rest looked up from reference TRBV15 and TRBJ2-1, is DAMVIQNPRYQVTQFGKPVTLSCSQTLNHNVMYWYQQKSSQAPKLLFHYYDKDFNNEADTPDNFQSRRPNTSFCFLDIRSPGLGDTAMYLCATSRDRANNEQFFGPGTRLTVL.

This clonotype has more than one count but fewer than ten. The V call is TRBV4-3, the J call TRBJ2-2; D is uncertain. Trimming stripped 1 base from V and 3 bases from J, with 15 bases between. CDR1 is LGHNA and CDR2 is YSLEER in the germline V gene. The CDR3 sequence is 17 residues long. In DNA form, the CDR3 reads TGCGCCAGCAGCCAAGGGGTGGGGATGGCGTACACCGGGGAGCTGTTTTTT. This codes for CASSQGVGMAYTGELFF.

The sample holds a few counts of this clonotype. The chain links TRBV29-1 to TRBJ2-4; D is perhaps TRBD1 (5 bases). The V end lost 6 bases, the J end lost 11 bases, and 8 bases lay between the germline ends. This CDR3 is 9 amino acids long. Germline-derived CDR1 and CDR2 are SQVTM and ANQGSEA. CDR3 protein: CSVDSVQYF. CDR3 nucleotide sequence: TGCAGCGTCGACAGCGTTCAGTACTTC.

The genes are TRBV7-2 and TRBJ2-5; no reliable D call. CDR3 length equals 15 residues. The germline CDR1 and CDR2 sequences are SGHTA and FQGNSA. Deletions cut 5 bases from V and 0 bases from J, with 13 bases between. The CDR3 nucleotides are TGTGCCAGCAGCCGACCGCAACCGCACCAAGAGACCCAGTACTTC. Encoded protein: CASSRPQPHQETQYF. The variable domain in full, completed from reference TRBV7-2 and TRBJ2-5, reads GAGVSQSPSNKVTEKGKDVELRCDPISGHTALYWYRQSLGQGLEFLIYFQGNSAPDKSGLPSDRFSAERTGGSVSTLTIQRTQQEDSAVYLCASSRPQPHQETQYFGPGTRLLVL.

A word on this clonotype: The junction departs from the called germline gene at one end, perhaps through a read error. The CDR3 sequence is CASSYGGGPSSTDSQYF. Written as DNA, the CDR3 is TGTGCCAGCAGCTATGGCGGGGGGCCCTCGAGCACAGATTCGCAGTATTTT. The chain has TRBV7-2 and TRBJ2-3, with 8 bases identical to TRBD2. The CDR3 runs 17 residues. Germline V gene lookup returns CDR1 SGHTA and CDR2 FQGNSA.

This chain uses TRBV11-2 with TRBJ2-1; 7 positions match TRBD1. CDR1 is SGHAT, CDR2 FQNNGV, per germline. The CDR3 contains 15 residues. Trimming took 4 bases from V and 7 from J; bases not matched to a gene: 10. The CDR3 protein is CASSSRQGGRNEQFF. The CDR3 DNA is TGTGCCAGCAGCTCCCGACAGGGTGGTCGGAATGAGCAGTTCTTC.

This clonotype was counted between two and nine times. The chain employs TRBV12-3 or TRBV12-4 and TRBJ2-3; 10 nucleotides agree with TRBD1. The CDR3 has 15 residues. V lost 5 bases and J lost 6; bases outside the gene matches: 8. The CDR3 loop is CASSPRQGARDTQYF. CDR3 coding DNA: TGTGCCAGCAGTCCCCGACAGGGGGCGCGTGATACGCAGTATTTT.